This note documents a single T cell receptor (beta chain) sequence. The data derive from a study of PD-L1 blockade in urothelial cancer. Study-level information: Starting in the mid-2010s, patients were given atezolizumab (1,200 mg intravenously every 3 weeks). Bladder-origin urothelial cancer in males described about 85% of the roughly 29 patients. Tumor samples were found to contain a median of 1,402 T cells.

Spiked synthetic TCR analogs estimated absolute template abundance per PCR. Clones were read by immunoSEQ multiplex PCR, and TCRdb kept only the in-frame ones, dropping some. Among 35,000 or so clones listed, just over 35% were seen once. Trimming cost V 3 bases and J 0 bases, with 8 bases left between them. CDR1 is LNHDA and CDR2 is SQIVND in the germline V gene (reference sequence). This CDR3 spans 14 amino acids. This receptor was taken from a man in his 60s with urothelial cancer. This specimen was tumor tissue, taken before atezolizumab (anti-PD-L1) treatment. The genes are TRBV19 and TRBJ1-1, with D hard to call. The CDR3 sequence: CASSMAGMNTEAFF. In DNA form, the CDR3 reads TGTGCCAGTAGTATGGCCGGCATGAACACTGAAGCTTTCTTT. Full variable domain (outside the CDR3, taken from reference TRBV19 and TRBJ1-1): DGGITQSPKYLFRKEGQNVTLSCEQNLNHDAMYWYRQDPGQGLRLIYYSQIVNDFQKGDIAEGYSVSREKKESFPLTVTSAQKNPTAFYLCASSMAGMNTEAFFGQGTRLTVV.